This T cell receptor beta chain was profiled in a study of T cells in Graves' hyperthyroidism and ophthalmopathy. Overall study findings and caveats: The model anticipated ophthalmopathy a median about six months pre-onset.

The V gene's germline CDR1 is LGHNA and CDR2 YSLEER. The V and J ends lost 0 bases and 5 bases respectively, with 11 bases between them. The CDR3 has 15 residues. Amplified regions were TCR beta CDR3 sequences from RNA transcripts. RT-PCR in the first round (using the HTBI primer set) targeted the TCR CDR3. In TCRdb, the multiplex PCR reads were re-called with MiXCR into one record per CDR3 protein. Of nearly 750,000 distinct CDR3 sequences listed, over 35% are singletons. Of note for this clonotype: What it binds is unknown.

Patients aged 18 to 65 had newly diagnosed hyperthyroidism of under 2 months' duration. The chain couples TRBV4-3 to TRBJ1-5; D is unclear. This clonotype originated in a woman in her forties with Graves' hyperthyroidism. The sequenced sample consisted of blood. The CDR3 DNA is TGCGCCAGCAGCCAAGATTGGGAGGGATATCAGCCCCAGCATTTT. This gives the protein CASSQDWEGYQPQHF.